This T cell receptor beta chain stems from a study of early T cells in non-severe SARS-CoV-2 infection. About the research overall: Bulk RNA isolated from unsorted whole blood underwent sequencing; chains were not paired. The study's findings and limits: Anti-spike CD8 responses were favored by VDJdb matching, which missed private and CD4 specificities.

Many counts were recorded for this clonotype. What it binds is unknown. As part of library construction, unique molecular identifiers were attached to individual cDNA molecules. One entry per CDR3 protein results from TCRdb running MiXCR on the 5' RACE reads. Altogether roughly 30,000 distinct CDR3 sequences are present, approximately 6.6% being singletons, with the ten largest covering under 40%. Trimming cost V 0 bases and J 0 bases; bases outside gene matches: 3. Germline values: CDR1 SGHKS, CDR2 YYEKEE (reference sequence). CDR3 length equals 17 residues. This specimen was whole blood, taken at baseline. The receptor comes from an adult who was a healthcare worker with PCR-confirmed SARS-CoV-2 infection or an uninfected control (not recorded which). The chain links TRBV5-5 to TRBJ1-4, with TRBD1 matching over 9 bases. The CDR3 region is CASSLGDRASTNEKLFF. CDR3 DNA: TGTGCCAGCAGCTTGGGGGACAGGGCGTCAACTAATGAAAAACTGTTTTTT.